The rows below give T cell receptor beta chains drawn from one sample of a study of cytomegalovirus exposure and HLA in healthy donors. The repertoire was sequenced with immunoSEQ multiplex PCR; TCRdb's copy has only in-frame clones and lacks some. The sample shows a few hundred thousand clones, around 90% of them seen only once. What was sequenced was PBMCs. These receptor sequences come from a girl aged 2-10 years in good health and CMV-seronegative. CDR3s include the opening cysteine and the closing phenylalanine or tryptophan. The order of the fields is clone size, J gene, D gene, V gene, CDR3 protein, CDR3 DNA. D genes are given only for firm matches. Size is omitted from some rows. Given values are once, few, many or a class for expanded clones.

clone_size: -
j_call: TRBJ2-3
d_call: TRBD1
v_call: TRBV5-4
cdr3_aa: CASSTKTGTAFTDTQYF
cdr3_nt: TGTGCCAGCAGCACGAAAACCGGGACAGCGTTCACAGATACGCAGTATTTT

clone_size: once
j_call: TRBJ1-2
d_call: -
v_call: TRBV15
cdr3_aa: CATSREQGALTNYGYTF
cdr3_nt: TGTGCCACCAGCAGAGAACAGGGCGCCCTGACTAACTATGGCTACACCTTC

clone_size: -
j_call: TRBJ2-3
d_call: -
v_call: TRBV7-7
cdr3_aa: CASSLVWEGRDSDTQYF
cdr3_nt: TGTGCTAGCAGCTTAGTATGGGAAGGCCGGGACTCAGATACGCAGTATTTT

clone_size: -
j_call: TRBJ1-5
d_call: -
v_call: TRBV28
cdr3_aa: CASSSSPNQPQHF
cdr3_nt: TGTGCCAGCAGTTCCTCTCCCAATCAGCCCCAGCATTTT

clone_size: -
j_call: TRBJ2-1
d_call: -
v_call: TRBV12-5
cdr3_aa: CASARAGSPSEQFF
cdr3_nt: TGTGCTAGTGCAAGAGCGGGTTCCCCTAGTGAGCAGTTCTTC

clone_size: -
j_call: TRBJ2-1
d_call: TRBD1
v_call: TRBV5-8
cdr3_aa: CASSLAGGRGPLNEQFF
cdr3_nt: TGTGCCAGCAGCTTGGCCGGGGGCAGGGGGCCCCTCAATGAGCAGTTCTTC

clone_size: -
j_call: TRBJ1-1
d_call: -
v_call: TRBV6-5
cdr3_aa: CASSYSNAGAEAFF
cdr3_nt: TGTGCCAGCAGTTACTCGAATGCCGGGGCTGAAGCTTTCTTT

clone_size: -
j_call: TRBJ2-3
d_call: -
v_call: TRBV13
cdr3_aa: CASSARLVSTDTQYF
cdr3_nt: TGTGCCAGCAGTGCCAGACTAGTCAGCACAGATACGCAGTATTTT

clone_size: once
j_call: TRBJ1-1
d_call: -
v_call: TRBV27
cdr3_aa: CASSLSVAVTEAFF
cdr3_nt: TGTGCCAGCAGTTTATCTGTTGCGGTCACTGAAGCTTTCTTT

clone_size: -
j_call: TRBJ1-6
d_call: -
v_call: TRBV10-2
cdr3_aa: CASSELPPGNSPLHF
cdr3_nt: TGCGCCAGCAGTGAGCTGCCTCCGGGGAATTCACCCCTCCACTTT

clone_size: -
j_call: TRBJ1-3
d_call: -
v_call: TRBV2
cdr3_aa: CASSGEGAGNTIYF
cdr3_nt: TGTGCCAGCAGTGGGGAAGGGGCTGGAAACACCATATATTTT

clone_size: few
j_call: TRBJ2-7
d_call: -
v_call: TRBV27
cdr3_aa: CASSFTRTAPYEQYF
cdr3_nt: TGTGCCAGCAGTTTTACTCGGACAGCCCCATACGAGCAGTACTTC

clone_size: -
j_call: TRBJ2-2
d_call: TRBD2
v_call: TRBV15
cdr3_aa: CATSIAGGNTGELFF
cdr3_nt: TGTGCCACCAGCATAGCGGGGGGCAACACCGGGGAGCTGTTTTTT

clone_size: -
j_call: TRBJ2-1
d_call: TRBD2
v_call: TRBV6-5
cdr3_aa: CASSLAGGVNEQFF
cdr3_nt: TGTGCCAGCAGTTTAGCGGGAGGGGTCAATGAGCAGTTCTTC

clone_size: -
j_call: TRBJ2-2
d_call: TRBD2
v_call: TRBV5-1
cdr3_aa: CASSPGLAGGTGTGELFF
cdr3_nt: TGCGCCAGCAGCCCGGGACTAGCGGGGGGAACTGGCACCGGGGAGCTGTTTTTT

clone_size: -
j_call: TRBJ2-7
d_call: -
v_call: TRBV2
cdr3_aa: CASSSGFAYEQYF
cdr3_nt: TGTGCCAGCAGTTCCGGGTTCGCCTACGAGCAGTACTTC

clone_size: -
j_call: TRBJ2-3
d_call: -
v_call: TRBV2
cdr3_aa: CASGVTDTQYF
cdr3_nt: TGTGCCAGCGGAGTTACAGATACGCAGTATTTT

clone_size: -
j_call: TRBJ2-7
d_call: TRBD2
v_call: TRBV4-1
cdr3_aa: CASSQDPPALAGGDEQYF
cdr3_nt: TGCGCCAGCAGCCAAGATCCTCCCGCGTTAGCGGGAGGAGATGAGCAGTACTTC

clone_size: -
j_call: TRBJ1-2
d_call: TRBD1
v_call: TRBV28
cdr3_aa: CASRPGQGNYGYTF
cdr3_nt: TGTGCCAGCAGGCCGGGACAGGGAAACTATGGCTACACCTTC

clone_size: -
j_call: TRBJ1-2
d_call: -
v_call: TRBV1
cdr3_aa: CTSSHPLKGLGYTF
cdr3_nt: TGCACCAGCAGCCACCCCCTGAAGGGGTTGGGCTACACCTTC

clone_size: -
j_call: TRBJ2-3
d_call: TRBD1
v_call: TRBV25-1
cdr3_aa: CASSPTGGGSDTQYF
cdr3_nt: TGTGCCAGTAGTCCTACAGGGGGAGGATCAGATACGCAGTATTTT

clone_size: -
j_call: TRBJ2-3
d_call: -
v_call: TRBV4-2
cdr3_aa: CASSQVISAGTDTQYF
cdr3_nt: TGTGCCAGCAGCCAAGTAATCTCAGCGGGCACAGATACGCAGTATTTT

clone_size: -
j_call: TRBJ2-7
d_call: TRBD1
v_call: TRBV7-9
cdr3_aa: CASSGQGLFEQYF
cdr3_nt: TGTGCCAGCTCGGGACAGGGGTTATTCGAGCAGTACTTC

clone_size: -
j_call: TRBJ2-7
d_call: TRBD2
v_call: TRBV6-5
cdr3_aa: CASSRTSGSTYEQYF
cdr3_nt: TGTGCCAGCAGCAGGACTAGCGGGAGTACGTACGAGCAGTACTTC

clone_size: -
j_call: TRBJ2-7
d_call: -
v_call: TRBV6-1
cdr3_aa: CASSEAWDSGEQYF
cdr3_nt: TGTGCCAGCAGTGAAGCGTGGGACTCGGGCGAGCAGTACTTC

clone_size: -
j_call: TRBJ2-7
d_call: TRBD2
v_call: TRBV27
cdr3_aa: CASGLGVRNEQYF
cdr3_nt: TGTGCCAGCGGACTAGGAGTGAGAAACGAGCAGTACTTC

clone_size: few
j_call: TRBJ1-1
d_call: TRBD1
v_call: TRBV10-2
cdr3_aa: CASVGQGVTEAFF
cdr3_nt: TGCGCCAGCGTGGGACAGGGGGTCACTGAAGCTTTCTTT

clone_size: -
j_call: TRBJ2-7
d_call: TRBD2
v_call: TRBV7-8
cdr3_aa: CASSLAAGGYEQYF
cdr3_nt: TGTGCCAGCAGCTTAGCGGCGGGGGGCTACGAGCAGTACTTC

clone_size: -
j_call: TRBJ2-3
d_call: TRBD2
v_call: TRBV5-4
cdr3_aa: CASSFLAGGEGDTQYF
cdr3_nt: TGTGCCAGCAGCTTTCTAGCGGGAGGAGAAGGAGATACGCAGTATTTT

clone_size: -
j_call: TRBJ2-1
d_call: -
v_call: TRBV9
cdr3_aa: CASSVVGAASYNEQFF
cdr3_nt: TGTGCCAGCAGCGTAGTCGGAGCGGCATCCTACAATGAGCAGTTCTTC

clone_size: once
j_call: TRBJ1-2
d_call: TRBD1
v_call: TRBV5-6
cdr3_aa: CASSPGTGNGYTF
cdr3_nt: TGTGCCAGCAGCCCCGGGACAGGGAACGGCTACACCTTC